The present entry profiles one T cell receptor beta chain with its context. Its antigen target is currently unknown. No much larger clone exists at a distance of one base, and base qualities are not known. In light of the paper, this sample's time point label describes: baseline before first vaccination. Samples from vaccinated people were obtained from the UK trials COV001 and COV002, which included a single-blind randomized controlled phase 2/3 trial of AZD1222 (ChAdOx1 nCoV-19) in healthy adults. For TCRbeta chain sequencing, PBMC samples from trial participants were taken at day 0 and at day 28 after the second dose. The data derive from a study of T cell responses to AZD1222 COVID-19 vaccine (dated by TCRdb to 2020 to 2022). Turning to the overall study: AZD1222 recipients whose second dose came at about 4 weeks and those whose second dose came at about 12 weeks were combined into one group, since spike-specific TCR depth and breadth did not differ between the two schedules. TCR sequencing was performed for approximately 240 trial participants, of whom around 200 were given two doses of AZD1222 and some 26 were given two doses of MenACWY control vaccine. Trial participants were enrolled into age subgroups of 18-55, 56-69 and 70-plus years, which contained roughly 140, 27 and 60 TCR-sequenced participants, respectively. Paper-wide results and their limitations: The vaccine-associated CD4 TCRs covered the entire spike protein, and the dominant responses fell in regions 160-218 and 743-854. Spike-specific TCR breadth and depth rose significantly after two AZD1222 doses compared with day 0 and with MenACWY recipients. Reportedly, close to half of the unique spike-specific TCRs recognized epitopes lying outside the regions that are mutated in the B.1.351 and B.1.1.7 variants. Only a handful of AZD1222 recipients were SARS-CoV-2 seropositive at baseline, limiting conclusions about previously exposed vaccinees. Most participants were white British and females outnumbered males, and the authors suggested that clonal diversity may have been underestimated. In the small 56-69-year group, the increase in depth fell short of significance, most likely because of low power. Because no samples from the day 14 peak response were available, repertoires could be characterized only after the peak T cell response.

The CDR3 regions of human TCRbeta chains were subjected to immunosequencing. The study's own analysis went as follows. Repertoire TCRs were checked for matches against a reference library of SARS-CoV-2-specific TCRs that had been generated using the MIRA antigen-specificity platform. Breadth was defined as the fraction of unique TCRs that were SARS-CoV-2-associated, and depth was defined as the fraction of total T cells that were SARS-CoV-2-associated. Using the MIRA data, every spike-specific TCR was mapped to the spike region that the TCR reacted to and assigned to either a CD4 or a CD8 class. Log10-transformed breadth and depth values were compared by one-way ANOVA with Sidak's multiple comparisons tests. The table was pulled from immuneACCESS by TCRdb, which kept in-frame rearrangements only. Such tables lose some clones; where checked, under half of the loss comes from unresolved V genes, and the rest has no known cause. Clonal size and the V and J genes are those of that table, whereas D and trimming came from the DNA. The sample includes 150,000 to 200,000 clones, with 85% to 95% observed a single time. Clones ranked in the top ten supply roughly 3.9% of the sample.

The CDR3 covers 14 residues, taking in both the cysteine and the phenylalanine. The only DNA kept is the CDR3, 42 bases in frame from the first base. V has 6 bases trimmed and J has 1 base trimmed; junction bases matching no gene number 4. Looking up the germline V gene (reference sequence) yields CDR1 LNHDA and CDR2 SQIVND. This TCR came from an adult in good health. The source was peripheral blood, collected on day 0 of AZD1222 vaccination. The chain uses TRBV19 and TRBJ1-1, with 8 junctional bases fitting TRBD1. The sequenced DNA: TGTGCCAGTAGGGACACAGGGGGGAACACTGAAGCTTTCTTT. The translation is CASRDTGGNTEAFF.